Below, one T cell receptor (beta chain) is given with its context. This sample is part of a study of blood T cell repertoires in COVID-19. Per germline, CDR1 SGHTA and CDR2 FQGNSA. V was shortened by 4 bases and J by 0 bases, with 22 bases between the two germline ends. There are 19 residues in the CDR3. Data came from immunoSEQ multiplex PCR; TCRdb stores just in-frame clones and leaves some out. The sample shows 100,000 to 150,000 clones, approximately 89% of them seen only once. Source material: peripheral blood. This TCR was recovered from an older woman with acute or convalescent COVID-19. The chain couples TRBV7-2 to TRBJ2-4; D not certain. The CDR3 region is CASSSPHGSTTLAKNIQYF. CDR3 nucleotides: TGTGCCAGCAGCTCTCCTCACGGGTCCACTACGCTAGCCAAAAACATTCAGTACTTC.